A single sample is the source of the 30 T cell receptor beta chains below, sequenced in a study of cytomegalovirus exposure and HLA in healthy donors. The PCR contained 60 Vbeta and 13 Jbeta primers. The method was immunoSEQ multiplex PCR; TCRdb's version includes in-frame clones alone and lacks a portion of them. The sample lists roughly 190,000 clones; roughly 74% were seen once. The sample comprised PBMCs. Source of these receptors: a female donor in good health and CMV-seronegative.

This clone was observed a single time. The rearrangement joins TRBV7-2 to TRBJ2-2; maybe TRBD1 (5 bases). V dropped 4 bases and J dropped 0 bases, with 12 bases sitting between them. Germline CDR1 SGHTA, CDR2 FQGNSA. The CDR3 runs to 16 residues. CDR3 nucleotides: TGTGCCAGCAGCTCGCGACAGAACTCGAACACCGGGGAGCTGTTTTTT. Translating gives CASSSRQNSNTGELFF.

The chain recombines TRBV11-1 with TRBJ2-1; D remains ambiguous. The CDR3 extends over 13 amino acids. Trimming pared 2 bases from V and 4 bases from J, leaving 6 bases between. Germline V gene data show CDR1 as SGHAT and CDR2 as FQDESV (reference sequence). The CDR3 nucleotides read TGTGCCAGCAGCTTACTGCGGTACAATGAGCAGTTCTTC. Translation: CASSLLRYNEQFF.

The chain couples TRBV7-8 to TRBJ1-5; unclear D gene. Trimming pared 3 bases from V and 1 base from J, leaving 10 bases between. CDR3 length: 15 residues. Germline CDR1 and CDR2: SGHVS and FQNEAQ. In DNA, the CDR3 is TGTGCCAGCAGCTTTGGCCTTATCAGCAATCAGCCCCAGCATTTT. Its protein is CASSFGLISNQPQHF.

The chain is built from TRBV21-1 and TRBJ2-7; the D call in the table, TRBD1, was not verified against the DNA. TRBV21-1 is reported as a pseudogene. The CDR3 loop spans 15 amino acids. The CDR3 is CASSTTGTLSYEQYF. CDR3 coding DNA: TGTGCCAGCAGCACGACAGGGACTCTTTCCTACGAGCAGTACTTC.

This clone was seen once. This sequence joins TRBV5-1 and TRBJ2-3; 10 bases align to TRBD1. The CDR3 has 15 residues. Germline values: CDR1 SGHRS, CDR2 YFSETQ. Trimming removed 3 bases from V and 4 bases from J; junction bases left unmatched: 5. This CDR3 reads CASSWWDRGPDTQYF. In nucleotides, the CDR3 is TGCGCCAGCAGCTGGTGGGACAGGGGCCCAGATACGCAGTATTTT.

V gene TRBV25-1 combines with J gene TRBJ1-1, with unresolved D. The V gene's germline CDR1 is MGHDK and CDR2 SYGVNS. This CDR3 comprises 14 residues. With 1 base removed from V and 1 base from J, the gap between germline ends came to 7 bases. In nucleotides, the CDR3 is TGTGCCAGCAGTGAATGGGCGGGGAACACTGAAGCTTTCTTT. Amino acids: CASSEWAGNTEAFF.

As concerns this clone: At one boundary the junction diverges from the germline segment, which might be a read error. The chain couples TRBV6-4 to TRBJ2-7; 11 bases match TRBD2. This CDR3 contains 14 residues. CDR1 is MRHNA and CDR2 is SNTAGT in the germline V gene. The CDR3 spells CAISDGTSGTEQYF. In DNA, the CDR3 is TGTGCCATCAGTGACGGGACTAGCGGAACCGAGCAGTACTTC.

A few counts support this clone. This chain uses TRBV2 with TRBJ2-7; 8 bases fit TRBD1. The CDR3 runs 14 residues. Germline-derived CDR1 and CDR2 are SNHLY and FYNNEI. Unmatched junction bases numbered 4, after V lost 4 bases and J lost 2 bases. CDR3 protein: CASSAQQGAYEQYF. CDR3 nucleotides: TGTGCCAGCAGTGCACAACAGGGGGCCTACGAGCAGTACTTC. The whole variable domain, remainder taken from reference TRBV2 and TRBJ2-7, is EPEVTQTPSHQVTQMGQEVILRCVPISNHLYFYWYRQILGQKVEFLVSFYNNEISEKSEIFDDQFSVERPDGSNFTLKIRSTKLEDSAMYFCASSAQQGAYEQYFGPGTRLTVT.

V and J are TRBV11-3 and TRBJ2-5; a weak D match, TRBD2 (5 bases). Per the germline V gene, CDR1 is SGHNT and CDR2 is YENEEA. The germline V and J ends were trimmed by 0 bases and 2 bases, with 13 bases remaining between them. This CDR3 is 16 amino acids long. The CDR3 DNA reads TGTGCCAGCAGCTTAGATCTTGGCGGAGGACAAGAGACCCAGTACTTC. As protein: CASSLDLGGGQETQYF.

The rearrangement uses TRBV11-2 and TRBJ1-4, with TRBD1 matching over 8 bases. Germline lookup yields CDR1 SGHAT and CDR2 FQNNGV. This CDR3 region has 15 residues. With 5 bases clipped from V and 3 bases from J, the junction kept 5 bases outside the gene matches. CDR3 in DNA: TGTGCCAGCAGCCCACAGACAGGGGCTAATGAAAAACTGTTTTTT. Translating it yields CASSPQTGANEKLFF.

The gene calls are TRBV19 and TRBJ2-7; 7 bases align to TRBD1. V dropped 3 bases and J dropped 2; count of bases not matched to a gene: 4. This CDR3 region has 14 residues. Per germline, CDR1 LNHDA and CDR2 SQIVND (reference sequence). The CDR3 region is CASSIRQGTYEQYF. CDR3 sequence (DNA): TGTGCCAGTAGTATCCGACAGGGAACCTACGAGCAGTACTTC.

The chain combines TRBV6-5 with TRBJ2-1; 9 bases align to TRBD1. Germline V lookup: CDR1 MNHEY, CDR2 SVGAGI. J lost 13 bases, V lost 5 bases, and 12 bases had no gene match. The CDR3 sequence is 14 residues long. For the CDR3, the DNA is TGTGCCAGCAGTGACCCGGGACAGGGTATATCTCAGTTCTTC. Protein product: CASSDPGQGISQFF.

This chain links TRBV18 with TRBJ2-5; possible D gene TRBD1, 5 bases. Per germline, CDR1 KGHSH and CDR2 LQKENI. This CDR3 has 16 residues. Trimming stripped 3 bases from V and 7 bases from J, with 21 bases between. The CDR3 bases are TGTGCCAGCTCACCCCAAACTGGGGCTGCTTCGGGGACCCAGTACTTC. This codes for CASSPQTGAASGTQYF.

J is TRBJ2-3 and V is TRBV5-1, with D possibly being TRBD1 (5 bases). Trimming stripped 0 bases from V and 4 bases from J, with 12 bases between. The CDR3 is 15 amino acids. From germline, CDR1 is SGHRS and CDR2 YFSETQ. The CDR3 sequence: CASSLARVVSDTQYF. CDR3 sequence (DNA): TGCGCCAGCAGCTTGGCCAGGGTAGTATCAGATACGCAGTATTTT. The full variable domain, its missing parts supplied by reference TRBV5-1 and TRBJ2-3, is KAGVTQTPRYLIKTRGQQVTLSCSPISGHRSVSWYQQTPGQGLQFLFEYFSETQRNKGNFPGRFSGRQFSNSRSEMNVSTLELGDSALYLCASSLARVVSDTQYFGPGTRLTVL.

About this clone itself: Other DNA sequences in this sample translate to the same CDR3. The chain has TRBV30 and TRBJ1-5, with TRBD1 as a possible D gene (6 bases). Germline values: CDR1 GTSNPN, CDR2 SVGIG (reference sequence). V lost 0 bases to trimming and J lost 5 bases, with 8 bases between them. The CDR3 spans 13 residues. CDR3 sequence: CAWSVAGDQPQHF. The CDR3 nucleotides are TGTGCCTGGAGTGTGGCAGGGGATCAGCCCCAGCATTTT.

The chain uses TRBV19 and TRBJ2-2, with 10 bases matching TRBD1. The CDR3 totals 15 residues. CDR1 and CDR2 from the germline V gene are LNHDA and SQIVND (reference sequence). Trimming took 5 bases from V and 5 from J; bases not matched to a gene: 5. The CDR3 protein is CASSRTGGRTGELFF. CDR3 coding DNA: TGTGCCAGTAGTCGGACAGGGGGAAGGACCGGGGAGCTGTTTTTT. The full variable domain, with the rest looked up from reference TRBV19 and TRBJ2-2, is DGGITQSPKYLFRKEGQNVTLSCEQNLNHDAMYWYRQDPGQGLRLIYYSQIVNDFQKGDIAEGYSVSREKKESFPLTVTSAQKNPTAFYLCASSRTGGRTGELFFGEGSRLTVL.

V and J are TRBV28 and TRBJ2-7, with TRBD2 matching 13 bases. Germline V gene lookup returns CDR1 MDHEN and CDR2 SYDVKM. The junction had 11 bases not matched to a gene; V was cut back by 6 bases and J by 6 bases. The CDR3 contains 16 residues. CDR3 loop: CASSSLGLAGVFEQYF. The CDR3 DNA follows: TGTGCCAGCAGCTCGCTCGGACTAGCGGGAGTCTTCGAGCAGTACTTC. Together with reference TRBV28 and TRBJ2-7, the CDR3 gives the full variable domain: DVKVTQSSRYLVKRTGEKVFLECVQDMDHENMFWYRQDPGLGLRLIYFSYDVKMKEKGDIPEGYSVSREKKERFSLILESASTNQTSMYLCASSSLGLAGVFEQYFGPGTRLTVT.

The chain recombines TRBV29-1 with TRBJ1-1; possible D gene TRBD1, 6 bases. From germline, CDR1 is SQVTM and CDR2 ANQGSEA. The CDR3 sequence is 13 residues long. V was pared by 2 bases and J by 3 bases, with 10 bases between. The CDR3 nucleotides read TGCAGCGTTGAAATCGGACAGTACACTGAAGCTTTCTTT. As protein: CSVEIGQYTEAFF.

The chain has TRBV30 and TRBJ1-2, with 7 bases lining up with TRBD1. V was pared by 5 bases and J by 2 bases, with 11 bases of the junction left unmatched. Germline loops: CDR1 GTSNPN, CDR2 SVGIG (reference sequence). This CDR3 is 15 amino acids long. Here the CDR3 reads CAWHARDRLNYGYTF. Written as DNA, the CDR3 is TGTGCCTGGCATGCGAGGGACAGACTCAACTATGGCTACACCTTC.

This sequence joins TRBV7-3 and TRBJ2-2; TRBD2 matches 9 bases. The V segment lost 5 bases and the J segment 4 bases; nucleotides outside the gene matches: 5. The CDR3 loop spans 15 amino acids. Germline loops: CDR1 SGHTA, CDR2 FQGTGA. The CDR3 sequence: CASSQIAGATGELFF. CDR3 bases: TGTGCCAGCAGCCAGATAGCGGGGGCCACCGGGGAGCTGTTTTTT.

V is TRBV5-6 and J is TRBJ1-2; D gene ambiguous. The length of the CDR3 is 13 residues. The germline V gene encodes CDR1 SGHDT and CDR2 YYEEEE. Deletions cut 1 base from V and 0 bases from J, with 4 bases between. CDR3 sequence reads: CASSLWPNYGYTF. CDR3 bases: TGTGCCAGCAGCTTGTGGCCTAACTATGGCTACACCTTC.

J is TRBJ1-3 and V is TRBV5-5; D remains unclear. This CDR3 has 16 residues. Germline-derived CDR1 and CDR2 are SGHKS and YYEKEE (reference sequence). V gave up 2 bases and J gave up 0 bases, with 12 bases separating them. The CDR3, as DNA: TGTGCCAGCAGCTTAGAGGGTATGGGCTCTGGAAACACCATATATTTT. It is translated as CASSLEGMGSGNTIYF.

In DNA, the CDR3 is TGTGCCAGCAGTTTACAGGGGCTTAGGACTGAAGCTTTCTTT. Translated: CASSLQGLRTEAFF. This rearrangement joins TRBV27 to TRBJ1-1; weak D call: TRBD1 (6 bases). The CDR3 has 14 residues. Trimming removed 2 bases at V and 5 bases at J, with 12 bases between. Germline CDR1 MNHEY, CDR2 SMNVEV (reference sequence).

The chain links TRBV28 to TRBJ1-5; possibly TRBD1 for D (5 bases). V lost 5 bases and J lost 8, with 19 bases in between. Per germline, CDR1 MDHEN and CDR2 SYDVKM. The CDR3 covers 15 residues. CDR3: CASSEIRAKDEPQHF. For the CDR3, the DNA is TGTGCCAGCAGTGAGATCAGGGCAAAGGACGAGCCCCAGCATTTT.

This clone was detected once. The genes are TRBV7-2 and TRBJ2-7; the match to TRBD1 covers 7 bases. Germline V gene lookup returns CDR1 SGHTA and CDR2 FQGNSA. This CDR3 comprises 13 residues. With V trimmed by 4 bases and J by 6 bases, 6 bases remained unmatched. CDR3: CASSSTGVGEQYF. The DNA for the CDR3 is TGTGCCAGCAGCTCTACAGGGGTTGGCGAGCAGTACTTC.

This clone came up once. The chain combines TRBV30 with TRBJ2-7; D perhaps matches TRBD1 (5 bases). The CDR3 has 16 amino acids. Germline V gene lookup returns CDR1 GTSNPN and CDR2 SVGIG (reference sequence). V was cut by 1 base and J by 3 bases, with 19 bases left in between. CDR3 in amino acids: CAWSEGSVLYYYEQYF. The CDR3 DNA sequence: TGTGCCTGGAGTGAGGGGTCGGTGTTATATTACTACGAGCAGTACTTC.

This rearrangement joins TRBV7-9 to TRBJ1-6; D remains ambiguous. Germline lookup yields CDR1 SEHNR and CDR2 FQNEAQ (reference sequence). V was trimmed by 3 bases and J by 14 bases, leaving 20 bases between them. The CDR3 has 15 residues. The CDR3 region is CASSLSRAGRVTLHF. CDR3 DNA sequence: TGTGCCAGCAGCTTGTCTCGGGCGGGAAGGGTTACCCTCCACTTT.

This chain links TRBV27 with TRBJ2-2; TRBD1 might be the D (6 bases). The CDR3 length is 16 residues. Germline V gives CDR1 MNHEY, CDR2 SMNVEV (reference sequence). The V end was cut by 2 bases, the J end by 7 bases, with 17 bases between. CDR3 bases: TGTGCCAGCAGTTTAATCGGGCAGGGGATCGGCGGGGAGCTGTTTTTT. Amino acid sequence: CASSLIGQGIGGELFF.

This clone has just a few counts. As DNA, the CDR3 is TGTGCCAGCAGCGTCCAACACAGGGGGACGAACACTGAAGCTTTCTTT. Translation: CASSVQHRGTNTEAFF. This rearrangement joins TRBV9 to TRBJ1-1; 8 bases line up with TRBD1. Germline V gene sequence: CDR1 SGDLS, CDR2 YYNGEE. The trim removed 2 bases at V and 1 base at J, leaving 7 bases unmatched. The CDR3 is 16 amino acids.

This rearrangement joins TRBV19 to TRBJ1-1; TRBD1 might be the D (5 bases). The germline V and J ends were trimmed by 8 bases and 0 bases, with 13 bases remaining between them. In germline, CDR1 is LNHDA, CDR2 SQIVND (reference sequence). The CDR3 is 14 amino acids. CDR3 in DNA: TGTGCCAGTTCAACCGGGGGGATGAACACTGAAGCTTTCTTT. Translated: CASSTGGMNTEAFF.